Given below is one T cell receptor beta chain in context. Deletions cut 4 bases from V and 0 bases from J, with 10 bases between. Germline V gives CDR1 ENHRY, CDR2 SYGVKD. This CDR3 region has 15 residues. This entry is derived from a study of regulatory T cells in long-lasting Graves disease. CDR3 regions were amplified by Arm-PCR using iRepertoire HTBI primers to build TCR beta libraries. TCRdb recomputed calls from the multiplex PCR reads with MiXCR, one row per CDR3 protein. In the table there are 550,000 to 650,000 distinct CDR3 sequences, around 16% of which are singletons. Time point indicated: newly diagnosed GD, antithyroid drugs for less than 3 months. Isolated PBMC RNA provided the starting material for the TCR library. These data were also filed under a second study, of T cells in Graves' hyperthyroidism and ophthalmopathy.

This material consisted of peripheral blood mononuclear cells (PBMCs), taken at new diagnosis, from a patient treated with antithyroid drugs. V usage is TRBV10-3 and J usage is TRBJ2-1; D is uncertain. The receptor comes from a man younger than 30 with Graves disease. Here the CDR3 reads CAISVGGPSYNEQFF. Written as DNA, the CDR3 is TGTGCCATCAGTGTGGGCGGCCCCTCCTACAATGAGCAGTTCTTC.